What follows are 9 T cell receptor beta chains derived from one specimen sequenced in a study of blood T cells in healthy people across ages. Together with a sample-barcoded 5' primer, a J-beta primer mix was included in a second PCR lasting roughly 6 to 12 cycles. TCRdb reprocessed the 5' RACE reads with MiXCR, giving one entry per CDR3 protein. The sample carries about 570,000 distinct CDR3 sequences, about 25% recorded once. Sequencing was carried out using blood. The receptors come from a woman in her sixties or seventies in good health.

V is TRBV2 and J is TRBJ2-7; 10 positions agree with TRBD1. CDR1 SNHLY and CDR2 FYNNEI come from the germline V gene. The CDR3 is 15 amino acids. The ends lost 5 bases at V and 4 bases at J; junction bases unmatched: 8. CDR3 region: CASSRRGTGEYEQYF. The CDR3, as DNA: TGTGCCAGCAGTAGGCGGGGGACAGGGGAGTACGAGCAGTACTTC.

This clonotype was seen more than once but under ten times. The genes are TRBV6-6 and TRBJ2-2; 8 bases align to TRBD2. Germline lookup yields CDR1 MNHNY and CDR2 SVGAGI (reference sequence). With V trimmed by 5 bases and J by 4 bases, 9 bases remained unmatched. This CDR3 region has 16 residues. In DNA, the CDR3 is TGTGCCAGCAGTAAGACGGGGGGGCCGGGCACCGGGGAGCTGTTTTTT. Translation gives CASSKTGGPGTGELFF.

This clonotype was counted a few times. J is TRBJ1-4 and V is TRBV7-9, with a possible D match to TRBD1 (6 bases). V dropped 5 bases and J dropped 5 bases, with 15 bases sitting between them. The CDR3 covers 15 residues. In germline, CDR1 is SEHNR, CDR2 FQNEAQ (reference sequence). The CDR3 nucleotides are TGTGCCAGCAGCGTTACAGGGAAGTCGAATGAAAAACTGTTTTTT. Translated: CASSVTGKSNEKLFF.

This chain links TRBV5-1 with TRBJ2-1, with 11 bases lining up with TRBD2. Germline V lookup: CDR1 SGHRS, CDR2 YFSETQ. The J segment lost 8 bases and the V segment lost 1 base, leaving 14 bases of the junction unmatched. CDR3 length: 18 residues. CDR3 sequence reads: CASSLPIAGGRIFYEQFF. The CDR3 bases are TGCGCCAGCAGCTTGCCTATAGCGGGGGGGCGTATCTTCTATGAGCAGTTCTTC.

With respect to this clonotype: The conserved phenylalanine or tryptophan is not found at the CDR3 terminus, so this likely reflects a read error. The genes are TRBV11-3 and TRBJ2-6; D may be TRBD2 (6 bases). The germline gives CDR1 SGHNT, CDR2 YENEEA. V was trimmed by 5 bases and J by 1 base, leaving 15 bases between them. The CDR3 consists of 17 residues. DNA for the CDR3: TGTGCCAGCAGCCCAGACACGGGAGCATCTGGGGCCAACGTCCTGACTGTC. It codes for CASSPDTGASGANVLTV.

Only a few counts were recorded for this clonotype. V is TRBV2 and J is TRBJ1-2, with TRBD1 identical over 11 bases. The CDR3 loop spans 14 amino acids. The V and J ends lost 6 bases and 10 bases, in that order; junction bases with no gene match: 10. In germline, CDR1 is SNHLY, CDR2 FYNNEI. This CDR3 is CASRDGDRGAFYTF. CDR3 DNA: TGTGCCAGCAGGGACGGGGACAGGGGGGCTTTCTACACCTTC.

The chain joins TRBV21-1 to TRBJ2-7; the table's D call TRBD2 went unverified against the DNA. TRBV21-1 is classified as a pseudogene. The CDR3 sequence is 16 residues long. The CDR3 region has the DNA TGTGCCAGCAGCCGGGGGAGTAGCGGGGTGAGCTACGAGCAGTACTTC. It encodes CASSRGSSGVSYEQYF.

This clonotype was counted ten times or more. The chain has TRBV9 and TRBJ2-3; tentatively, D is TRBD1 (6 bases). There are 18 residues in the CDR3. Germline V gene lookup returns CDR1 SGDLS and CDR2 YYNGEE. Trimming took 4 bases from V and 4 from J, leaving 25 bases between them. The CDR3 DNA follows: TGTGCCAGCAGCCTTAGAGGTAGACACACAGGGCGGGCAGATACGCAGTATTTT. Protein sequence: CASSLRGRHTGRADTQYF.

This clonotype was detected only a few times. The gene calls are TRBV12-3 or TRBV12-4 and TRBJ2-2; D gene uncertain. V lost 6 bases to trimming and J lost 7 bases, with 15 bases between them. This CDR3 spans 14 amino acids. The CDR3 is CASRDGSGIGELFF. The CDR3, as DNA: TGTGCCAGCAGGGACGGATCTGGCATCGGGGAGCTGTTTTTT.